Each of the 16 T cell receptor beta chains below was sequenced from the same sample in a study of Tregs in tolerant kidney transplant recipients. Data came from immunoSEQ multiplex PCR; TCRdb stores just in-frame clones and leaves some out. The table lists tens of thousands of clones, 80% to 95% of them singletons, with around 0.45% in the top ten. The specimen comprised CD4+ T cells from blood, sampled before the transplant. The receptors here all came from a human donor who received a combined kidney and bone marrow transplant.

This rearrangement joins TRBV4-3 to TRBJ2-3, with 8 bases lining up with TRBD1. Germline V gives CDR1 LGHNA, CDR2 YSLEER. J was trimmed by 6 bases and V by 2 bases; bases with no gene match: 10. The CDR3 totals 16 residues. The CDR3 protein is CASSQQTGAVLDTQYF. CDR3 in DNA: TGCGCCAGCAGCCAACAGACAGGGGCGGTTTTGGATACGCAGTATTTT.

The rearrangement links TRBV19 to TRBJ1-6; D is unresolved. The CDR3 is 15 amino acids. V was shortened by 7 bases and J by 7 bases, with 17 bases between the two germline ends. CDR1 LNHDA and CDR2 SQIVND come from the germline V gene (reference sequence). The CDR3 bases are TGTGCCAGTACCAATTTCAGGCTCGGCAATTCACCCCTCCACTTT. It translates to CASTNFRLGNSPLHF. The variable domain in full, completed from reference TRBV19 and TRBJ1-6, reads DGGITQSPKYLFRKEGQNVTLSCEQNLNHDAMYWYRQDPGQGLRLIYYSQIVNDFQKGDIAEGYSVSREKKESFPLTVTSAQKNPTAFYLCASTNFRLGNSPLHFGNGTRLTVT.

The rearrangement links TRBV9 to TRBJ1-2; D gene unclear. Per the germline V gene, CDR1 is SGDLS and CDR2 is YYNGEE. The CDR3 is 14 amino acids. With 4 bases removed from V and 1 base from J, the gap between germline ends came to 11 bases. CDR3 DNA: TGTGCCAGCAGCACCCACGAGGGTAACTATGGCTACACCTTC. Amino acids: CASSTHEGNYGYTF.

The V and J genes are TRBV30 and TRBJ2-1, with 8 bases aligning to TRBD2. Germline-derived CDR1 and CDR2 are GTSNPN and SVGIG (reference sequence). The CDR3 loop spans 15 amino acids. V gave up 0 bases and J gave up 5 bases; unmatched junction bases: 6. CDR3 residues: CAWSVGLAGNNEQFF. The CDR3 region has the DNA TGTGCCTGGAGTGTAGGGCTAGCGGGTAACAATGAGCAGTTCTTC.

This chain links TRBV6-1 with TRBJ2-2; 7 bases fit TRBD1. Germline-derived CDR1 and CDR2 are MNHNS and SASEGT. This CDR3 is 15 amino acids long. Trimming at V came to 8 bases and at J to 2 bases, leaving 8 bases not matched to a gene. DNA for the CDR3: TGTGCCAGCGTACGCGACAGGGCAAACACCGGGGAGCTGTTTTTT. Translation: CASVRDRANTGELFF.

In this sample, this clone turned up a few times. The chain links TRBV19 to TRBJ1-4; D not resolved. The germline V gene has CDR1 LNHDA and CDR2 SQIVND (reference sequence). V lost 4 bases to trimming and J lost 10 bases, with 22 bases between them. The CDR3 length is 16 residues. The CDR3 is CASSTTTVRAGGKLFF. The CDR3 DNA sequence: TGTGCCAGTAGTACCACTACGGTAAGGGCGGGCGGAAAACTGTTTTTT. The full variable domain, in which reference TRBV19 and TRBJ1-4 provide the parts outside the CDR3, is DGGITQSPKYLFRKEGQNVTLSCEQNLNHDAMYWYRQDPGQGLRLIYYSQIVNDFQKGDIAEGYSVSREKKESFPLTVTSAQKNPTAFYLCASSTTTVRAGGKLFFGSGTQLSVL.

The gene calls are TRBV29-1 and TRBJ2-7; D is undetermined. The CDR3 totals 12 residues. Germline V gene sequence: CDR1 SQVTM, CDR2 ANQGSEA. Trimming removed 3 bases from V and 1 base from J, with 7 bases in between. The CDR3 protein is CSVEASSYEQYF. DNA of the CDR3: TGCAGCGTTGAGGCTTCGTCCTACGAGCAGTACTTC.

This clone showed up just once. CDR3 bases: TGCAGCGTTAACCCCAAGGGGCGGGGGGCTTACAATGAGCAGTTCTTC. It yields the protein CSVNPKGRGAYNEQFF. The rearrangement joins TRBV29-1 to TRBJ2-1; 8 positions agree with TRBD2. Germline CDR1 is SQVTM and CDR2 is ANQGSEA. V gave up 5 bases and J gave up 4 bases; unmatched junction bases: 13. The CDR3 spans 16 residues.

About this clone itself: Other nucleotide sequences from this sample produce the same CDR3. The chain joins TRBV5-1 to TRBJ2-5; D is unresolved. Looked up from germline, CDR1 is SGHRS and CDR2 is YFSETQ. The CDR3 contains 13 residues. V gave up 4 bases and J gave up 2 bases, with 9 bases separating them. CDR3 DNA sequence: TGCGCCAGCAGCCTCGGAGTGCAAGAGACCCAGTACTTC. Its protein product is CASSLGVQETQYF. The entire variable domain, with the rest obtained from reference TRBV5-1 and TRBJ2-5, is as follows: KAGVTQTPRYLIKTRGQQVTLSCSPISGHRSVSWYQQTPGQGLQFLFEYFSETQRNKGNFPGRFSGRQFSNSRSEMNVSTLELGDSALYLCASSLGVQETQYFGPGTRLLVL.

V is TRBV9 and J is TRBJ2-5, with 7 bases matching TRBD2. Trimming took 0 bases from V and 1 from J; bases not matched to a gene: 12. The CDR3 length is 18 residues. Germline CDR1 is SGDLS and CDR2 is YYNGEE. The CDR3 nucleotides read TGTGCCAGCAGCGTAGGACTAGCAACTTGGGGCGGCCAAGAGACCCAGTACTTC. This codes for CASSVGLATWGGQETQYF.

This chain joins TRBV11-1 and TRBJ2-5; 7 nucleotides line up with TRBD2. The CDR3 totals 16 residues. Germline assignment: CDR1 SGHAT and CDR2 FQDESV (reference sequence). J was trimmed by 2 bases and V by 5 bases; bases with no gene match: 11. Here the CDR3 reads CASSHLASGVQETQYF. Here the CDR3 DNA reads TGTGCCAGCAGCCACCTCGCGAGCGGGGTACAAGAGACCCAGTACTTC.

J is TRBJ2-1 and V is TRBV10-3; D is ambiguous. The length of the CDR3 is 11 residues. Germline V CDR1 and CDR2: ENHRY, SYGVKD. Trimming removed 10 bases at V and 10 bases at J, with 14 bases between. The CDR3: CATRVRLEQFF. CDR3 nucleotide sequence: TGTGCCACCAGAGTGCGCTTGGAGCAGTTCTTC.

The chain carries TRBV7-3 and TRBJ2-2, with 8 bases lining up with TRBD1. V was clipped by 5 bases and J by 7 bases; unmatched bases: 6. The CDR3 consists of 14 residues. Germline loops: CDR1 SGHTA, CDR2 FQGTGA. In nucleotides, the CDR3 is TGTGCCAGCAGCGTGACAGGGGCAAACGGGGAGCTGTTTTTT. Its protein product is CASSVTGANGELFF.

This clone was seen only a few times. The same CDR3 can be traced to other DNA sequences in this sample. The chain has TRBV6-5 and TRBJ2-7; 9 positions agree with TRBD1. This CDR3 has 15 residues. V lost 0 bases, J lost 4 bases, and 4 bases stayed unmatched. Germline V gives CDR1 MNHEY, CDR2 SVGAGI. This CDR3 reads CASSYSGTGSYEQYF. The CDR3 DNA is TGTGCCAGCAGTTACTCGGGGACAGGGAGTTACGAGCAGTACTTC.

The rearrangement joins TRBV6-1 to TRBJ1-6; TRBD1 aligns across 7 bases. This CDR3 region has 16 residues. J was trimmed by 3 bases and V by 4 bases; bases with no gene match: 6. CDR1 is MNHNS and CDR2 is SASEGT in the germline V gene. CDR3 DNA: TGTGCCAGCAGTGTCAAGGGACAGCTCTATAATTCACCCCTCCACTTT. This codes for CASSVKGQLYNSPLHF.

The V gene is TRBV28, the J gene TRBJ2-5; D unclear. V dropped 5 bases and J dropped 5 bases, with 18 bases sitting between them. Germline V CDR1 and CDR2: MDHEN, SYDVKM. The CDR3 extends over 15 amino acids. CDR3 loop: CASSPFFGFAETQYF. DNA for the CDR3: TGTGCCAGCAGTCCCTTTTTTGGTTTTGCGGAGACCCAGTACTTC.